This T cell receptor (beta chain) was identified in a study of blood T cell repertoires in COVID-19. At the level of the study: The study drew acute and convalescent COVID-19 samples from the United States, Italy and Spain. Nucleic acid was either cDNA or gDNA, and it came from T cells, B-cell-depleted T cells, or PBMCs.

Germline values: CDR1 MGHRA, CDR2 YSYEKL. This CDR3 region has 17 residues. With 1 base clipped from V and 1 base from J, the junction kept 9 bases outside the gene matches. The sample holds one count of this clone. The authors' processing: By means of reference gene primer amplification, nucleated cell counts were estimated. Data came from immunoSEQ multiplex PCR; TCRdb stores just in-frame clones and leaves some out. The D gene and trimming were derived from the DNA, and the V and J assignments and clone size from that table. This sample has roughly 47,000 clones; roughly nine tenths occur once, and the top ten carry about a sixth.

The sequence came from a man between 65 and 79 years old with active COVID-19. The material sequenced was peripheral blood. The chain employs TRBV4-1 and TRBJ2-7; 8 bases match TRBD1. Here the CDR3 reads CASSQVADRGSSYEQYF. The DNA of the CDR3 is TGCGCCAGCAGCCAAGTAGCCGACAGGGGATCTTCCTACGAGCAGTACTTC.